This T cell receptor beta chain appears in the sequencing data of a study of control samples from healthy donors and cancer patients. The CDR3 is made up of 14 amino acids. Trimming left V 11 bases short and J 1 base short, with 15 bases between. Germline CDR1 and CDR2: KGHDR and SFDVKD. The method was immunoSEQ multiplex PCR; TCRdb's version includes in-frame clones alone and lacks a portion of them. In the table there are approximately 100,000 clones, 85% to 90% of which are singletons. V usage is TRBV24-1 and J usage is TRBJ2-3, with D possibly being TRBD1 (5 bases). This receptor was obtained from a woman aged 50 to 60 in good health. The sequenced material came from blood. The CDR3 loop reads CAIGHGHRTDTQYF. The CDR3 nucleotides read TGTGCCATCGGACACGGCCACCGCACAGATACGCAGTATTTT.